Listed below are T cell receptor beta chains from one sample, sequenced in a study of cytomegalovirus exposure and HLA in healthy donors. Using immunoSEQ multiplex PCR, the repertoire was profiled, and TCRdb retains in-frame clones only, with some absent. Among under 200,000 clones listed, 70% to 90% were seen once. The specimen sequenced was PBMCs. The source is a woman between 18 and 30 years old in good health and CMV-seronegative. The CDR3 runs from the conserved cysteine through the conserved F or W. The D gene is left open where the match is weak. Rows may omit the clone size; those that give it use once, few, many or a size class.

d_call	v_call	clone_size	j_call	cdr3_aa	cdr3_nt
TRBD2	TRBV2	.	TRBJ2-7	CASSEVGLAEREQYF	TGTGCCAGCAGTGAAGTAGGGCTAGCGGAGAGGGAGCAGTACTTC
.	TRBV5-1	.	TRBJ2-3	CASSLTPGGTDTQYF	TGCGCCAGCAGCTTGACTCCCGGGGGCACAGATACGCAGTATTTT
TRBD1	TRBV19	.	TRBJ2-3	CASSQGVGTDTQYF	TGTGCCAGTAGTCAGGGGGTGGGCACAGATACGCAGTATTTT
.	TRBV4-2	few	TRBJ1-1	CASGLAENTEAFF	TGTGCCAGCGGCCTGGCGGAGAACACTGAAGCTTTCTTT
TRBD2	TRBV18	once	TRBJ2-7	CASSPGGRALGQYF	TGTGCCAGCTCACCTGGAGGGAGGGCCCTCGGGCAGTACTTC
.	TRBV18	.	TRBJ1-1	CASSPLSRAGTEAFF	TGTGCCAGCTCACCACTGAGCAGGGCTGGGACTGAAGCTTTCTTT
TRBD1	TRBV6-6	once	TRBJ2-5	CASRGQGAQEQYF	TGTGCCAGCAGAGGGCAGGGGGCGCAAGAGCAGTACTTC
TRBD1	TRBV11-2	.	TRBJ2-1	CASSWQGAFYNEQFF	TGTGCCAGCAGCTGGCAGGGGGCTTTTTACAATGAGCAGTTCTTC
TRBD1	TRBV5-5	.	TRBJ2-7	CASSLGQGLDERYF	TGTGCCAGCAGCTTGGGACAGGGGCTCGACGAGCGGTACTTC
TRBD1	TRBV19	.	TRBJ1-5	CASSIQGAPSNQPQHF	TGTGCCAGTAGTATACAGGGGGCGCCCAGCAATCAGCCCCAGCATTTT
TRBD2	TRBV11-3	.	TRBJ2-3	CASSFRFSGRKITDTQYF	TGTGCCAGCAGCTTTCGTTTTAGCGGGAGAAAAATAACAGATACGCAGTATTTT
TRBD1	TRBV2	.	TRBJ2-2	CASSEQGVDTGELFF	TGTGCCAGCAGTGAACAGGGGGTTGACACCGGGGAGCTGTTTTTT
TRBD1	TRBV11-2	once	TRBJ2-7	CASSTGQAAVYEQYF	TGTGCCAGCAGCACCGGACAGGCGGCGGTCTACGAGCAGTACTTC
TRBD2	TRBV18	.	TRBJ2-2	CASSPYSGLAGGTGELFF	TGTGCCAGCTCACCATACTCCGGACTAGCGGGAGGAACCGGGGAGCTGTTTTTT
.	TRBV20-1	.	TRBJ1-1	CSARGGTEAFF	TGCAGTGCAAGGGGGGGGACTGAAGCTTTCTTT
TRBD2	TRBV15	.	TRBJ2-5	CATSPGTSGQETQYF	TGTGCCACCTCGCCCGGGACTAGCGGCCAAGAGACCCAGTACTTC
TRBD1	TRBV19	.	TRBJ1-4	CASSIHAGTGNEKLFF	TGTGCCAGTAGTATTCACGCCGGGACAGGGAATGAAAAACTGTTTTTT